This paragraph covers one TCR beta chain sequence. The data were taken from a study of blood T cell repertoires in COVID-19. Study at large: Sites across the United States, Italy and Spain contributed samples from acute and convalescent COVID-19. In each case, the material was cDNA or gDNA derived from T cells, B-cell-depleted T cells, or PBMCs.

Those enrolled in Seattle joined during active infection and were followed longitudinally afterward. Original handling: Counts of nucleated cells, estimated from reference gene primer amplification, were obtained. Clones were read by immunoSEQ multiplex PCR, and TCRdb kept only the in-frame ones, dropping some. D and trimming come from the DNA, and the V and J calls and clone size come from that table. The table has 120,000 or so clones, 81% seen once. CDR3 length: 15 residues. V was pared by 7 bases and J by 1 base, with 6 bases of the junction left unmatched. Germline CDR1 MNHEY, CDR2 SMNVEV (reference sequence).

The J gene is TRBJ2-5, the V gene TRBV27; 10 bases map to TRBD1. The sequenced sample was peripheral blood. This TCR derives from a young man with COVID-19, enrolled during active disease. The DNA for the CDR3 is TGTGCCAGCACCGGGACAGGGGCAGCCCAAGAGACCCAGTACTTC. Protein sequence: CASTGTGAAQETQYF.